The sequence of this T cell receptor (beta chain) was determined in a study of blood T cell repertoires in COVID-19. Sequencing used immunoSEQ multiplex PCR; TCRdb keeps in-frame clones, though not all of them. The table has some 530,000 clones, approximately 91% seen once. Recovery meant two consecutive negative NP/OP PCR tests, professional clearance, or resolved symptoms. Germline V gene data show CDR1 as KGHSH and CDR2 as LQKENI. The CDR3 extends over 12 amino acids. The V segment lost 5 bases and the J segment 12 bases; nucleotides outside the gene matches: 7. The rearrangement joins TRBV18 to TRBJ2-1; 7 bases align to TRBD2. The specimen was PBMCs or T cells enriched from blood (not recorded which). The clonotype originates from a woman aged 60 to 75 who had recovered from COVID-19. Here the CDR3 reads CASSSGLSGQFF. Written as DNA, the CDR3 is TGTGCCAGCTCATCGGGACTAAGCGGGCAGTTCTTC.